The next 15 T cell receptor beta chains were all read from a single sample in a study of blood T cell repertoires in COVID-19. TCRdb's table, derived via immunoSEQ multiplex PCR, lists solely in-frame clones and lacks some. Of some 110,000 clones listed, 84% were seen once; the top ten hold more than 20%. The specimen was peripheral blood. Receptors were obtained from a man aged 55 to 69 with acute or convalescent COVID-19.

The CDR3: CASSRDRSTDTQYF. The CDR3 DNA follows: TGTGCCAGCAGTAGGGACAGAAGCACAGATACGCAGTATTTT. J is TRBJ2-3 and V is TRBV2; 7 bases line up with TRBD1. Per germline, CDR1 SNHLY and CDR2 FYNNEI. The CDR3 contains 14 residues. The junction had 2 bases not matched to a gene; V was cut back by 5 bases and J by 0 bases. The whole variable domain, filled in from reference TRBV2 and TRBJ2-3, reads EPEVTQTPSHQVTQMGQEVILRCVPISNHLYFYWYRQILGQKVEFLVSFYNNEISEKSEIFDDQFSVERPDGSNFTLKIRSTKLEDSAMYFCASSRDRSTDTQYFGPGTRLTVL.

V gene TRBV6-5 combines with J gene TRBJ1-1, with TRBD1 matching 9 bases. V gave up 6 bases and J gave up 5 bases; unmatched junction bases: 7. CDR3 length equals 14 residues. The germline V gene encodes CDR1 MNHEY and CDR2 SVGAGI. The CDR3 nucleotides are TGTGCCAGCAGACCCCAACAGGGGGCGACTGAAGCTTTCTTT. Protein sequence: CASRPQQGATEAFF.

This chain connects TRBV19 to TRBJ2-2, with TRBD2 matching 7 bases. The CDR3 extends over 18 amino acids. J gave up 5 bases and V 1 base, and 13 bases lay outside the gene matches. Germline V gene lookup returns CDR1 LNHDA and CDR2 SQIVND (reference sequence). For the CDR3, the DNA is TGTGCCAGTAGTATAGCTTGGGGGACCCTGGGGGGGACCGGGGAGCTGTTTTTT. It is translated as CASSIAWGTLGGTGELFF.

The V gene is TRBV18, the J gene TRBJ2-7; no clear D. CDR3 size: 13 residues. The V end was cut by 6 bases, the J end by 4 bases, with 13 bases between. Germline V gene data show CDR1 as KGHSH and CDR2 as LQKENI. The CDR3 spells CASSSNPLYEQYV. The CDR3 DNA follows: TGTGCCAGCTCTAGTAATCCCCTATACGAGCAGTACGTC.

The rearrangement joins TRBV11-2 to TRBJ1-4; D uncertain. Trimming pared 5 bases from V and 1 base from J, leaving 14 bases between. Germline V CDR1 and CDR2: SGHAT, FQNNGV. This CDR3 has 16 residues. DNA for the CDR3: TGTGCCAGCAGCACCCTTCGAGGGCGAACTAATGAAAAACTGTTTTTT. This sequence encodes CASSTLRGRTNEKLFF. Together with reference TRBV11-2 and TRBJ1-4, the CDR3 gives the full variable domain: EAGVAQSPRYKIIEKRQSVAFWCNPISGHATLYWYQQILGQGPKLLIQFQNNGVVDDSQLPKDRFSAERLKGVDSTLKIQPAKLEDSAVYLCASSTLRGRTNEKLFFGSGTQLSVL.

This clone was seen once. V usage is TRBV6-2 or TRBV6-3 and J usage is TRBJ1-1, with 7 bases matching TRBD1. The CDR3 length is 12 residues. The ends lost 5 bases at V and 7 bases at J; junction bases unmatched: 4. The germline V gene encodes CDR1 MNHEY and CDR2 SVGEGT. In DNA form, the CDR3 reads TGTGCCAGCAGTCCGACAGGGAGTGAAGCTTTCTTT. As protein: CASSPTGSEAFF.

The chain has TRBV3-1 (or the pseudogene TRBV3-2) and TRBJ1-2; no reliable D call. Per the germline V gene, CDR1 is LGHDT and CDR2 is YNNKEL (reference sequence). Trimming took off 4 bases at V and 5 bases at J, with 14 bases between the two ends. This CDR3 contains 14 residues. CDR3 sequence reads: CASSRKPGAYGYTF. CDR3 nucleotides: TGTGCCAGCAGCCGGAAACCGGGAGCTTATGGCTACACCTTC.

This chain connects TRBV6-5 to TRBJ2-5; the match to TRBD1 covers 7 bases. The V and J ends lost 6 bases and 4 bases, in that order; junction bases with no gene match: 5. The CDR3 runs 13 residues. The germline V gene has CDR1 MNHEY and CDR2 SVGAGI. The CDR3 here is CASRLGQLETQYF. CDR3 sequence (DNA): TGTGCCAGCAGACTGGGACAGTTAGAGACCCAGTACTTC.

J is TRBJ1-5 and V is TRBV6-5; D is ambiguous. This CDR3 has 15 residues. V lost 5 bases and J 3 bases, leaving 14 bases between the germline ends. Germline loops: CDR1 MNHEY, CDR2 SVGAGI. The CDR3 sequence: CASSSAGAVNQPQHF. Written as DNA, the CDR3 is TGTGCCAGCAGTAGTGCAGGAGCGGTCAATCAGCCCCAGCATTTT.

CDR3 amino acids: CASSPGHYKTSGNTIYF. The DNA for the CDR3 is TGTGCCAGTAGCCCCGGACACTACAAAACCTCTGGAAACACCATATATTTT. The V and J genes are TRBV19 and TRBJ1-3; maybe TRBD1 (5 bases). This CDR3 region has 17 residues. The V gene's germline CDR1 is LNHDA and CDR2 SQIVND (reference sequence). V shed 6 bases and J shed 0 bases, with 18 bases lying between them.

V and J are TRBV3-1 (or the pseudogene TRBV3-2) and TRBJ1-3; D gene uncertain. Trimming pared 0 bases from V and 4 bases from J, leaving 7 bases between. The germline V gene has CDR1 LGHDT and CDR2 YNNKEL (reference sequence). The length of the CDR3 is 14 residues. The CDR3 bases are TGTGCCAGCAGCCAAGATCGCCAGGGAAACACCATATATTTT. Translating it yields CASSQDRQGNTIYF.

The chain employs TRBV27 and TRBJ2-5, with 9 bases that match TRBD2. The CDR3 is 15 amino acids. Unmatched junction bases numbered 5, after V lost 2 bases and J lost 4 bases. The germline gives CDR1 MNHEY, CDR2 SMNVEV (reference sequence). Here the CDR3 DNA reads TGTGCCAGCAGTTTAGGGGGACTAGCTTTAGAGACCCAGTACTTC. This codes for CASSLGGLALETQYF.

The count of this clone is one. The chain combines TRBV2 with TRBJ2-7, with D maybe TRBD2 (6 bases). The V end lost 6 bases, the J end lost 4 bases, and 13 bases lay between the germline ends. The CDR3 has 13 residues. CDR1 is SNHLY and CDR2 is FYNNEI in the germline V gene. The CDR3 DNA sequence: TGTGCCAGCAGGGAGGAGGGGCATTACGAGCAGTACTTC. Translated: CASREEGHYEQYF.

The chain carries TRBV6-5 and TRBJ2-3; a possible D gene is TRBD2 (6 bases). The CDR3 consists of 13 residues. Germline lookup yields CDR1 MNHEY and CDR2 SVGAGI. V was pared by 8 bases and J by 2 bases, with 11 bases between. CDR3 coding DNA: TGTGCCAGCCTGGGACTCAACACAGATACGCAGTATTTT. This gives the protein CASLGLNTDTQYF.

The gene calls are TRBV30 and TRBJ1-5, with D perhaps matching TRBD1 (5 bases). Germline V lookup: CDR1 GTSNPN, CDR2 SVGIG (reference sequence). Trimming removed 5 bases at V and 0 bases at J, with 8 bases between. The length of the CDR3 is 13 residues. The CDR3 reads CAWADSSNQPQHF. The CDR3 nucleotides read TGTGCCTGGGCCGACAGTAGCAATCAGCCCCAGCATTTT.